This T cell receptor (beta chain) appears in the sequencing data of a study of neurological immune-mediated disorders (dated by TCRdb to the late 2010s). Some background on the complete study: Among the approximately 35 multiple sclerosis patients, relapsing-remitting MS accounted for some 30 and secondary progressive MS accounted for 3. Peripheral blood TCR-beta repertoires from patients with HTLV-I-associated myelopathy (HAM/TSP), patients with multiple sclerosis, and healthy controls were compared in the study using UMI-based sequencing. Alongside PBMC samples, the set of some 100 TCR-beta libraries contained longitudinal samples, technical triplicates, and paired CD4+ and CD8+ T-cell subsets that had been sorted. Of the approximately 66 subjects in the cohort, around 15 were HAM/TSP patients, around 34 were multiple sclerosis patients, and about 20 were healthy controls. The investigation overall reported the following: No identical CDR3 amino acid sequences were found to be shared among expanded clones across subjects, suggesting that TCR-beta repertoires were private in all groups. No clinical or MRI features were associated with the MS cluster, and the authors said that larger cohorts are needed. In phylogenetic analysis, the repertoires of 18 of 34 MS patients grouped into a cluster of related CDR3 sequences, which suggests a possible signature at the repertoire level. TCR clonal expansion was highest in HAM/TSP patients and lowest in MS patients, with MS patients falling below even healthy controls.

For the unsorted PBMC libraries, 2 million PBMCs were stored in RNAlater at -80 degrees C until RNA extraction and were used to generate the libraries. The multiple sclerosis patients were enrolled in a US clinical protocol that used magnetic resonance imaging to evaluate disease progression. PBMCs were separated from peripheral blood using Ficoll-Hypaque density gradient centrifugation and then cryopreserved in liquid nitrogen. There are many counts of this clonotype. This receptor's antigen is unknown. The record has no base qualities; no much larger clone is one base away. To synthesize cDNA, template-switch 5'RACE was performed with a primer carrying a 10-nucleotide random unique molecular identifier so that each TCR transcript was tagged. Every sequencing run covered 15-18 subjects and yielded more than 160 million TCR-beta sequences. The RNeasy kit was used to extract total RNA. The KAPA Real-time Library Amplification kit was used to amplify TCR-beta VDJ regions with primers for the TCR constant region and the 5'RACE anchor. A first PCR added sample indexes and Illumina adaptors, and a second PCR then raised library yield. After Ampure bead purification, the roughly 650 bp TCR product was size-selected on a 2% E-gel SizeSelection system. Before pooling, libraries had their quality checked on a Bioanalyzer, their concentration measured with Qubit, and their quantity determined with the Kapa Library Quantification kit. Paired-end 2 x 150 bp sequencing of the libraries was performed on an Illumina HiSeq 2500. To increase sequence diversity, roughly 24-31% phiX was spiked into each library pool. In the original analysis: The quality-filtered reads were processed with the UMI-based MiGEC pipeline, whose error correction step removed more than 80% of the raw TCR sequences. IMGT germline references were used for aligning VDJ genes, and each clonotype was defined as a unique CDR3 amino acid sequence together with its V-J genes. Clonal expansion, Shannon diversity and CDR3 relatedness were evaluated with VDJtools (CalcPairwiseDistances, ClusterSamples), while phylogenetic trees were built in CLCbio workbench. Using coefficient-of-variation modelling across technical triplicates, the study counted a clone as expanded if it had at least 8 unique UMIs. The raw public data were reprocessed by TCRdb itself: fastp quality trimming at Q25, MiXCR clonotype calling, in-frame beta chains only. When rows share a CDR3 protein, they turn into one entry using the most common DNA and genes. TCRdb assigned the V and J calls; the authors' analysis was not used. The sample table lists some 43,000 distinct CDR3 sequences, 2% to 3% of them with a count of one. The top ten constitute approximately 12% of the sample.

The CDR3 goes from the cysteine to the phenylalanine over 12 residues. The entry retains the CDR3 DNA only, 36 bases that are in frame from base 1. Deletion took 1 base off V and 5 bases off J, with a span of 7 bases between the germline ends. The germline V gene supplies CDR1 SGHRS and CDR2 YFSETQ. This sequence uses TRBV5-1 and TRBJ2-7; too little of a D gene remains to name it. The origin of this receptor is a young man with multiple sclerosis. The sequenced sample was PBMCs. The CDR3 reads as follows: CASSLYLDEQYF. At the DNA level, the sequence is TGCGCCAGCAGCTTGTACCTCGACGAGCAGTACTTC.